These 18 T cell receptor beta chains originate from one sample sequenced in a study of cytomegalovirus exposure and HLA in healthy donors. With 60 Vbeta and 13 Jbeta primers, the PCR was carried out. Clones were sequenced by immunoSEQ multiplex PCR, and TCRdb holds only the in-frame ones, with some missing. The sample lists around 270,000 clones, 75% to 90% seen once, with 0.3% in the top ten. Sample: PBMCs. These receptors were collected from a girl between 2 and 10 years old in good health and CMV-seronegative.

V usage is TRBV11-2 and J usage is TRBJ2-1; TRBD1 agrees at 8 bases. CDR1 is SGHAT and CDR2 is FQNNGV in the germline V gene. The CDR3 is made up of 15 amino acids. V shed 1 base and J 4 bases; nucleotides not matched to a gene: 3. The CDR3 DNA reads TGTGCCAGCAGCTTAGTTGGACAGGGTTACAATGAGCAGTTCTTC. It translates to CASSLVGQGYNEQFF. Full variable domain (remainder filled in from reference TRBV11-2 and TRBJ2-1): EAGVAQSPRYKIIEKRQSVAFWCNPISGHATLYWYQQILGQGPKLLIQFQNNGVVDDSQLPKDRFSAERLKGVDSTLKIQPAKLEDSAVYLCASSLVGQGYNEQFFGPGTRLTVL.

V is TRBV7-6 and J is TRBJ1-2; 8 positions agree with TRBD1. Germline V gives CDR1 SGHVS, CDR2 FNYEAQ. V was clipped by 5 bases and J by 5 bases; unmatched bases: 31. This CDR3 has 22 amino acids. The CDR3 protein is CASSPYSGPTPLPSDRGYGYTF. As DNA, the CDR3 is TGTGCCAGCAGCCCCTATTCTGGCCCAACCCCCCTCCCCTCCGACAGGGGATATGGCTACACCTTC.

This clone was picked up one time. The V gene is TRBV30, the J gene TRBJ2-5; the D gene is possibly TRBD2 (6 bases). The DNA end is a closer match to TRBJ2-7, so the J assignment may be wrong. The CDR3 covers 16 residues. The germline CDR1 and CDR2 sequences are GTSNPN and SVGIG (reference sequence). CDR3 amino acids: CAWSARRPMGTYEQYF. In DNA form, the CDR3 reads TGTGCCTGGAGTGCGAGAAGACCGATGGGGACTTACGAGCAGTACTTC.

The V gene is TRBV19, the J gene TRBJ1-1; D not resolved. V was trimmed by 6 bases and J by 6 bases, leaving 11 bases between them. The CDR3 is made up of 12 amino acids. CDR1 and CDR2 from the germline V gene are LNHDA and SQIVND (reference sequence). The CDR3 region is CASSAGFAEAFF. The CDR3 DNA sequence: TGTGCCAGTAGCGCGGGTTTCGCTGAAGCTTTCTTT.

This chain connects TRBV27 to TRBJ2-7; 7 bases are a match to TRBD1. V lost 6 bases, J lost 3 bases, and 5 bases stayed unmatched. The germline V gene encodes CDR1 MNHEY and CDR2 SMNVEV (reference sequence). The CDR3 is 13 residues long. CDR3 DNA sequence: TGTGCCAGCAGCTTAACAGGGGTCTACGAGCAGTACTTC. Amino acids: CASSLTGVYEQYF.

The chain employs TRBV11-2 and TRBJ2-7; D is possibly TRBD2 (7 bases). This CDR3 comprises 17 residues. Germline V gene lookup returns CDR1 SGHAT and CDR2 FQNNGV. With 2 bases removed from V and 1 base from J, the gap between germline ends came to 18 bases. CDR3 sequence reads: CASSLYIRGARSYEQYF. The CDR3 DNA reads as TGTGCCAGCAGCTTATATATTCGGGGGGCTCGTTCCTACGAGCAGTACTTC.

The CDR3 bases are TGTGCCATCAGTAATACCGGGACAGGGGGTCCCGGGGAGCTGTTTTTT. The encoded protein is CAISNTGTGGPGELFF. The V call is TRBV10-3, the J call TRBJ2-2; TRBD1 matches 11 bases. This CDR3 has 16 amino acids. Germline CDR1 and CDR2: ENHRY and SYGVKD. The ends lost 5 bases at V and 6 bases at J; junction bases unmatched: 8.

The gene calls are TRBV6-5 and TRBJ1-2, with a tentative D call TRBD1 (5 bases). The CDR3 contains 13 residues. V was clipped by 5 bases and J by 8 bases, with 15 bases between them. CDR1 and CDR2 from the germline V gene are MNHEY and SVGAGI. The CDR3: CASSVPGRGGYTF. DNA for the CDR3: TGTGCCAGCAGTGTTCCAGGGCGCGGCGGCTACACCTTC.

This rearrangement joins TRBV28 to TRBJ2-1; 12 bases match TRBD2. The V gene end was trimmed by 5 bases and the J gene end by 9 bases; junction bases not matched to a gene: 8. The CDR3 loop spans 15 amino acids. From germline, CDR1 is MDHEN and CDR2 SYDVKM. The CDR3 DNA follows: TGTGCCAGCAGTCCTCCTAGCGGGAGGGCCGTTGAGCAGTTCTTC. It yields the protein CASSPPSGRAVEQFF.

This clone was counted a single time. The V gene is TRBV21-1, the J gene TRBJ2-7; TRBD2, the D gene given by the table, was not confirmed from the DNA. TRBV21-1 is classified as a pseudogene. The CDR3 consists of 16 residues. The DNA for the CDR3 is TGTGCCAGCAGCAAAGTTAAGCGGGGAAGTCCGGGGGAGCAGTACTTC. This codes for CASSKVKRGSPGEQYF.

V usage is TRBV6-5 and J usage is TRBJ2-1; 14 nucleotides line up with TRBD2. The germline V gene encodes CDR1 MNHEY and CDR2 SVGAGI. V lost 4 bases to trimming and J lost 7 bases; unmatched junction nucleotides: 3. The CDR3 spans 15 residues. CDR3 protein: CASSWGLAGENEQFF. The CDR3 bases are TGTGCCAGCAGTTGGGGACTAGCGGGGGAGAATGAGCAGTTCTTC.

This chain uses TRBV5-1 with TRBJ2-7; TRBD2 might be the D (6 bases). The V gene lost 0 bases and the J gene lost 2 bases, with 15 bases spanning the gap. The CDR3 runs 16 residues. Germline V gene data show CDR1 as SGHRS and CDR2 as YFSETQ. CDR3 bases: TGCGCCAGCAGCTTGGTGTGGGTAGCGGCTACCTACGAGCAGTACTTC. Amino acids: CASSLVWVAATYEQYF.

The chain links TRBV5-1 to TRBJ2-2; 10 positions agree with TRBD1. CDR1 and CDR2 from the germline V gene are SGHRS and YFSETQ. Losses at the gene ends were 5 bases for V and 6 bases for J; bases not matched to a gene: 4. The CDR3 covers 14 residues. The CDR3 sequence is CASRTGTGAGELFF. CDR3 coding DNA: TGCGCCAGCAGAACCGGGACAGGGGCCGGGGAGCTGTTTTTT.

Worth noting for this clone: Sequence at one end of the junction differs from germline and may be a read error. The chain combines TRBV29-1 with TRBJ2-3; 10 bases map to TRBD2. This CDR3 spans 15 amino acids. From germline, CDR1 is SQVTM and CDR2 ANQGSEA. In nucleotides, the CDR3 is TGCAGCGCTGAACTAGCGGGATCAGAATCAGATACGCAGTATTTT. This gives the protein CSAELAGSESDTQYF.

There are a few counts of this clone. The V gene is TRBV5-1, the J gene TRBJ2-1; TRBD1 is a possible D gene (5 bases). V dropped 4 bases and J dropped 3 bases, with 14 bases sitting between them. Germline values: CDR1 SGHRS, CDR2 YFSETQ. The CDR3 is 15 amino acids. The CDR3 spells CASSPPGLFYNEQFF. Here the CDR3 DNA reads TGCGCCAGCAGCCCCCCAGGGCTTTTCTACAATGAGCAGTTCTTC.

This clone showed up just once. The V gene is TRBV19, the J gene TRBJ1-2, with unresolved D. Trimming left V 4 bases short and J 8 bases short, with 8 bases between. The germline V gene encodes CDR1 LNHDA and CDR2 SQIVND (reference sequence). The CDR3 spans 11 residues. CDR3 in amino acids: CASSRSGGYTF. The CDR3 DNA reads as TGTGCCAGTAGTAGGAGTGGGGGCTACACCTTC.

This clone was observed once. This rearrangement joins TRBV30 to TRBJ1-6; D is ambiguous. Germline CDR1 and CDR2: GTSNPN and SVGIG (reference sequence). The CDR3 has 15 residues. V was trimmed by 4 bases and J by 0 bases, leaving 10 bases between them. The CDR3 region has the DNA TGTGCCTGGACTTTGGTGAGCTCCTATAATTCACCCCTCCACTTT. It encodes CAWTLVSSYNSPLHF.

The chain combines TRBV30 with TRBJ1-1; D ambiguous. With 5 bases removed from V and 0 bases from J, the gap between germline ends came to 10 bases. This CDR3 comprises 13 residues. Germline CDR1 reads GTSNPN; CDR2 reads SVGIG (reference sequence). The CDR3 region has the DNA TGTGCCTGGGCCCGACTATTGAACACTGAAGCTTTCTTT. Its protein product is CAWARLLNTEAFF.